This TCR beta chain was sequenced during a study of blood T cell repertoires in COVID-19 (TCRdb year 2020). Describing the broader study: Samples from collaborators originated in the United States, Italy and Spain and spanned both the acute and convalescent phases of COVID-19. The material from the prospective study consisted of cDNA or gDNA derived from T cells, B-cell-depleted T cells, or PBMCs. Subjects who had been exposed to COVID-19, were actively infected with it, or had recovered from it provided the deeply sampled blood TCRbeta repertoires that made up the dataset. The repertoires were released in a freely available public database meant as a resource for research on the immune response to SARS-CoV-2. The samples were drawn from the first 160 participants of the ongoing ImmuneRACE study and from over a thousand subjects provided by 6 global collaborators. A de-identified subject ID, COVID-19 status, age in years and sex were almost always included in the sample metadata. Where available, HLA class I and class II types were obtained from metadata supplied by the sample provider rather than from assay-based typing.

The CDR3, cysteine through phenylalanine, is 14 amino acids long. Just the 42-base CDR3 DNA is kept, in frame starting at base 1. V and J are truncated by 3 bases and 2 bases respectively, leaving an intervening sequence of 7 bases. Reading the germline V gene gives CDR1 MDHEN and CDR2 SYDVKM. With regard to this clone: The clone's antigen remains unknown. No clone much larger than this one lies a single base away; base qualities are absent.

Each collaborating institution followed its own protocols to collect whole blood in K2EDTA tubes. For TCRbeta analysis, collaborator samples were shipped as frozen whole blood, as isolated PBMCs, or as DNA extracted from either sample type. TCRbeta CDR3 regions were amplified from genomic DNA by means of the immunoSEQ Assay, a bias-controlled multiplex PCR. The authors' pipeline ran thus. The number of nucleated cells in each sample was estimated from the amplification of reference gene primers within the assay. To quantify the absolute abundance of each unique TCRbeta CDR3 rearrangement, sequence reads were collapsed and filtered. For each sample, productive Simpson clonality was calculated by taking the square root of Simpson's diversity index across productive rearrangements. TCRdb obtained this table from immuneACCESS and retained in-frame rearrangements with V and J assigned. These tables miss some clones; where compared with another copy, unresolved V genes account for less than half of the shortfall, and the remainder is unexplained. D and trimming come from the DNA, and the V and J calls and clone size come from that table. Counted in this sample were more than 95,000 clones; roughly 80% of them appeared once. The top ten clonotypes cover 2.5% of the sample.

Study-wide conclusions, independent of this receptor: How much clinical and demographic metadata was included differed by source and by participant, and the metadata was provided uncurated.

This chain joins TRBV28 to TRBJ2-2; tentative D gene TRBD2, with 5 bases matching. The clonotype comes from a man aged 45 to 65 with acute or convalescent COVID-19. Sequenced: peripheral blood. The encoded CDR3 is CASSFGVNTGELFF. The DNA sequence is given as TGTGCCAGCAGTTTCGGGGTCAACACCGGGGAGCTGTTTTTT. The CDR3, completed at both ends by the reference TRBV28 and TRBJ2-2 genes, gives the full variable domain DVKVTQSSRYLVKRTGEKVFLECVQDMDHENMFWYRQDPGLGLRLIYFSYDVKMKEKGDIPEGYSVSREKKERFSLILESASTNQTSMYLCASSFGVNTGELFFGEGSRLTVL.